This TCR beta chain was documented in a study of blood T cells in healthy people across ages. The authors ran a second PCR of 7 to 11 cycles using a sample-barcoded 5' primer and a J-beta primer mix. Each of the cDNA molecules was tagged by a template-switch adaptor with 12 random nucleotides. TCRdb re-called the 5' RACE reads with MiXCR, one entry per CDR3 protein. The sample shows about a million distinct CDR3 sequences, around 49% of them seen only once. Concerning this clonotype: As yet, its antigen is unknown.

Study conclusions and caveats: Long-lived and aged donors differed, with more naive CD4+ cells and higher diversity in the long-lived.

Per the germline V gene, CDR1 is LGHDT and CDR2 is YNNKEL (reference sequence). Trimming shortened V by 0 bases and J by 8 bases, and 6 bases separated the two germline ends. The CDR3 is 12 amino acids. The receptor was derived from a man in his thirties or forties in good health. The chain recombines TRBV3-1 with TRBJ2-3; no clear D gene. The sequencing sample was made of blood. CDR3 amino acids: CASSQDTLTQYF. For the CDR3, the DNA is TGTGCCAGCAGCCAAGATACACTTACGCAGTATTTT.